A single sample is the source of the 27 T cell receptor beta chains below, sequenced in a study of post-analysis software for immune sequencing data. General study findings and limits: Relative to controls, patients had several TRBV segments at higher frequency, with TRBV5-6, TRBV5-1 and TRBV20-1 among these.

Unique molecular identifiers tagged the TCR beta cDNA libraries. TCRdb fed the PCR reads into MiXCR, producing one record per CDR3 protein. The sample holds roughly 800,000 distinct CDR3 sequences, 30% seen once. These receptors lack a known antigen. Sequenced input: blood. The receptors here all came from a girl aged 5 to 17 with multiple sclerosis.

This clonotype was detected only a few times. The rearrangement uses TRBV6-5 and TRBJ2-7; a weak D match, TRBD2 (6 bases). The CDR3 consists of 15 residues. Germline CDR1 and CDR2: MNHEY and SVGAGI. Trimming took off 1 base at V and 5 bases at J, with 15 bases between the two ends. CDR3 DNA: TGTGCCAGCAGTTACTTGGGCGGGATGAACGACGAGCAGTACTTC. Its protein product is CASSYLGGMNDEQYF.

The chain couples TRBV7-8 to TRBJ1-6; 9 bases are shared with TRBD1. The CDR3 is made up of 16 amino acids. J was trimmed by 9 bases and V by 3 bases; bases with no gene match: 9. In germline, CDR1 is SGHVS, CDR2 FQNEAQ. CDR3 residues: CASSFPGTGMGSPLHF. CDR3 nucleotides: TGTGCCAGCAGCTTCCCGGGGACAGGGATGGGTTCACCCCTCCACTTT.

In this sample, this clonotype turned up a few times. The V call is TRBV10-2, the J call TRBJ2-1; TRBD2 is a possible D gene (6 bases). Trimming took 6 bases from V and 14 from J, leaving 23 bases between them. From germline, CDR1 is WSHSY and CDR2 SAAADI. The CDR3 contains 14 residues. CDR3 region: CASRTGLYDSMEFF. The CDR3 region has the DNA TGCGCCAGCAGGACGGGACTGTACGATAGCATGGAGTTCTTC.

CDR3 in DNA: TGTGCCAGCAGCTTAAATGGGGGATCGGCTAACTATGGCTACACCTTC. Translated, it gives CASSLNGGSANYGYTF. The chain is built from TRBV7-2 and TRBJ1-2; possible D gene TRBD1, 5 bases. In germline, CDR1 is SGHTA, CDR2 FQGNSA. V was shortened by 2 bases and J by 0 bases, with 13 bases between the two germline ends. CDR3 size: 16 residues.

V usage is TRBV6-5 and J usage is TRBJ2-3, with D possibly called TRBD1 or TRBD2 (6 bases each). The CDR3 has 15 residues. CDR1 is MNHEY and CDR2 is SVGAGI in the germline V gene. The V gene lost 0 bases and the J gene lost 4 bases, with 11 bases spanning the gap. In nucleotides, the CDR3 is TGTGCCAGCAGTTACTCGAGGGGGGTGGCAGATACGCAGTATTTT. Encoded protein: CASSYSRGVADTQYF.

This clonotype was seen a few times. This rearrangement joins TRBV24-1 to TRBJ1-5, with D hard to call. V was clipped by 10 bases and J by 3 bases, with 12 bases between them. The germline CDR1 and CDR2 sequences are KGHDR and SFDVKD. The CDR3 extends over 13 amino acids. This CDR3 reads CATQDRYNQPQHF. CDR3 nucleotide sequence: TGTGCCACTCAGGACCGCTACAATCAGCCCCAGCATTTT.

This clonotype was observed a few times. The chain joins TRBV29-1 to TRBJ2-6; tentatively, D is TRBD1 (6 bases). The CDR3 has 15 residues. The V gene lost 6 bases and the J gene lost 1 base, with 13 bases spanning the gap. Germline V gives CDR1 SQVTM, CDR2 ANQGSEA. The CDR3 region is CSVELQGSGANVLTF. For the CDR3, the DNA is TGCAGCGTGGAATTACAGGGATCTGGGGCCAACGTCCTGACTTTC.

The J gene is TRBJ1-6, the V gene TRBV7-9; possibly TRBD1 for D (5 bases). The germline gives CDR1 SEHNR, CDR2 FQNEAQ (reference sequence). The CDR3 sequence is 14 residues long. Trimming left V 8 bases short and J 9 bases short, with 17 bases between. The CDR3: CASHGRDSGSPLHF. The CDR3 nucleotides read TGTGCCAGCCATGGCCGGGACTCCGGTTCACCCCTCCACTTT.

Here the CDR3 DNA reads TGTGCCAGCAGCCTAAAAGATAGGGGTGAGCAGTTCTTC. Its translation is CASSLKDRGEQFF. The chain is built from TRBV14 and TRBJ2-1; tentatively, D is TRBD1 (5 bases). The CDR3 totals 13 residues. Germline CDR1 SGHDN, CDR2 FVKESK. The germline V and J ends were trimmed by 4 bases and 9 bases, with 13 bases remaining between them.

This clonotype was seen ten or more times. The rearrangement uses TRBV29-1 and TRBJ2-3; D is unclear. Trimming took 5 bases from V and 1 from J, leaving 13 bases between them. Germline V CDR1 and CDR2: SQVTM, ANQGSEA. The CDR3 runs 14 residues. The CDR3 bases are TGCAGCGTTCGGGTAACGTCGCGCACAGATACGCAGTATTTT. This gives the protein CSVRVTSRTDTQYF.

V gene TRBV20-1 combines with J gene TRBJ1-4; TRBD1 is a possible D gene (5 bases). The CDR3 sequence is 13 residues long. Germline V gives CDR1 DFQATT, CDR2 SNEGSKA (reference sequence). Trimming left V 6 bases short and J 10 bases short, with 18 bases between. The DNA of the CDR3 is TGCAGTGCGGGGGAGGTAGAGCTGGGAAAACTGTTTTTT. Amino acid sequence: CSAGEVELGKLFF.

This chain joins TRBV28 and TRBJ2-1; D is uncertain. The CDR3 sequence is 12 residues long. Trimming pared 3 bases from V and 9 bases from J, leaving 9 bases between. The germline V gene has CDR1 MDHEN and CDR2 SYDVKM. The DNA of the CDR3 is TGTGCCAGCAGTTTGGTTGGGGTTGAGCAGTTCTTC. Protein: CASSLVGVEQFF.

The V gene is TRBV11-2, the J gene TRBJ1-4; D uncertain. V was cut by 5 bases and J by 7 bases, with 20 bases left in between. The CDR3 runs to 16 residues. The germline CDR1 and CDR2 sequences are SGHAT and FQNNGV. The CDR3 protein is CASSPGVEGWGEKLFF. Here the CDR3 DNA reads TGTGCCAGCAGCCCCGGGGTTGAGGGCTGGGGTGAAAAACTGTTTTTT. The variable domain in full, completed from reference TRBV11-2 and TRBJ1-4, reads EAGVAQSPRYKIIEKRQSVAFWCNPISGHATLYWYQQILGQGPKLLIQFQNNGVVDDSQLPKDRFSAERLKGVDSTLKIQPAKLEDSAVYLCASSPGVEGWGEKLFFGSGTQLSVL.

Turning to this clonotype: Possible read error: a much larger clone is one base away. The chain recombines TRBV28 with TRBJ2-7, with 7 bases fitting TRBD1. The J call may be faulty, since TRBJ2-5 better matches the DNA end. Germline V gene sequence: CDR1 MDHEN, CDR2 SYDVKM. The CDR3 is made up of 16 amino acids. The CDR3 reads CASSSAETGSLETQYF. CDR3 coding DNA: TGTGCCAGCAGTTCTGCCGAGACAGGGAGCTTGGAGACCCAGTACTTC.

The chain joins TRBV20-1 to TRBJ1-6; 8 nucleotides line up with TRBD1. The V gene's germline CDR1 is DFQATT and CDR2 SNEGSKA (reference sequence). V dropped 3 bases and J dropped 9; count of bases not matched to a gene: 10. The CDR3 extends over 15 amino acids. The DNA of the CDR3 is TGCAGTGCTAGCCGAGCGACAGGGGTCGGTTCACCCCTCCACTTT. Its protein is CSASRATGVGSPLHF.

V gene TRBV18 combines with J gene TRBJ1-1; D might be TRBD1 (5 bases). The CDR3 extends over 15 amino acids. The V end lost 3 bases, the J end lost 3 bases, and 14 bases lay between the germline ends. Germline-derived CDR1 and CDR2 are KGHSH and LQKENI. The CDR3 DNA reads as TGTGCCAGCTCACCGCCAACGGGGGTGCACACTGAAGCTTTCTTT. It is translated as CASSPPTGVHTEAFF.

The gene calls are TRBV20-1 and TRBJ1-2; TRBD1 aligns across 7 bases. The CDR3 totals 15 residues. Trimming removed 4 bases from V and 4 bases from J; junction bases left unmatched: 12. CDR1 is DFQATT, CDR2 SNEGSKA, per germline (reference sequence). The DNA of the CDR3 is TGCAGTGCTAACGAGGGGGCGAGTATGAGCTATGGCTACACCTTC. It codes for CSANEGASMSYGYTF.

The sample holds a few counts of this clonotype. The CDR3 sequence: CAISEFTGGTDTQYF. The CDR3 DNA is TGTGCCATCAGTGAGTTTACGGGAGGCACAGATACGCAGTATTTT. The V call is TRBV10-3, the J call TRBJ2-3, with D perhaps matching TRBD2 (6 bases). The V and J ends lost 1 base and 1 base respectively, with 9 bases between them. This CDR3 contains 15 residues. From germline, CDR1 is ENHRY and CDR2 SYGVKD.

This clonotype turned up a few times. The chain recombines TRBV11-2 with TRBJ2-7, with D tentatively TRBD1 (6 bases). The CDR3 has 14 amino acids. The V end lost 5 bases, the J end lost 3 bases, and 14 bases lay between the germline ends. Looked up from germline, CDR1 is SGHAT and CDR2 is FQNNGV. The CDR3 reads CASSPRVRGYEQYF. The CDR3 DNA reads as TGTGCCAGCAGCCCAAGGGTCAGGGGCTACGAGCAGTACTTC.

This rearrangement joins TRBV7-8 to TRBJ2-2; D call uncertain. The germline CDR1 and CDR2 sequences are SGHVS and FQNEAQ. This CDR3 is 14 amino acids long. V lost 0 bases and J 4 bases, leaving 6 bases between the germline ends. CDR3 sequence reads: CASSLAGPTGELFF. CDR3 bases: TGTGCCAGCAGCTTAGCAGGGCCCACCGGGGAGCTGTTTTTT. The full variable domain, with the rest looked up from reference TRBV7-8 and TRBJ2-2, is GAGVSQSPRYKVAKRGQDVALRCDPISGHVSLFWYQQALGQGPEFLTYFQNEAQLDKSGLPSDRFFAERPEGSVSTLKIQRTQQEDSAVYLCASSLAGPTGELFFGEGSRLTVL.

Comment on this clonotype: A junction end diverges from the germline sequence, so it may reflect a read error. V and J are TRBV29-1 and TRBJ2-1, with TRBD2 matching 7 bases. Germline lookup yields CDR1 SQVTM and CDR2 ANQGSEA. CDR3 length: 14 amino acids. The CDR3 spells CSVEAAGNYNVQFF. The CDR3 nucleotides read TGCAGCGTTGAAGCAGCGGGGAACTACAATGTGCAGTTCTTC.

The chain has TRBV29-1 and TRBJ2-7; no reliable D call. Trimming took 4 bases from V and 3 from J, leaving 13 bases between them. The germline V gene encodes CDR1 SQVTM and CDR2 ANQGSEA. CDR3 length equals 13 residues. The CDR3 protein is CSVGGPGDYEQYF. The CDR3 DNA reads TGCAGCGTTGGGGGTCCAGGAGACTACGAGCAGTACTTC.

The chain recombines TRBV18 with TRBJ2-5; TRBD1 agrees at 9 bases. Matching the DNA end better, TRBJ2-7 makes the J call doubtful. The CDR3 extends over 15 amino acids. The germline V gene encodes CDR1 KGHSH and CDR2 LQKENI. CDR3 nucleotide sequence: TGTGCCAGCTCGATCGACCGGGACAGGGTCTACGAGCAGTACTTC. This encodes CASSIDRDRVYEQYF.

This clonotype has only a few counts. V gene TRBV11-2 combines with J gene TRBJ1-1; 10 bases are shared with TRBD1. CDR3 size: 13 residues. J was trimmed by 8 bases and V by 3 bases; bases with no gene match: 3. CDR1 is SGHAT and CDR2 is FQNNGV in the germline V gene. The chain's CDR3 is CASSLPGQGEAFF. CDR3 in DNA: TGTGCCAGCAGCTTGCCGGGACAGGGGGAAGCTTTCTTT.

V usage is TRBV7-9 and J usage is TRBJ2-5; 10 nucleotides match TRBD1. CDR3 length equals 16 residues. Germline trimming cut 3 bases from V and 4 bases from J; bases unmatched to any gene: 8. CDR1 SEHNR and CDR2 FQNEAQ come from the germline V gene (reference sequence). The DNA of the CDR3 is TGTGCCAGCAGCTTGACCCGACAGGGGGCATCAGAGACCCAGTACTTC. This translates into CASSLTRQGASETQYF.

In its sample, this clonotype was seen a few times. In nucleotides, the CDR3 is TGTGCCAGCTCACCACCGGCAGTTCAAGAGACCCAGTACTTC. It translates to CASSPPAVQETQYF. The rearrangement joins TRBV18 to TRBJ2-5, with D unclear. CDR3 size: 14 residues. Germline-derived CDR1 and CDR2 are KGHSH and LQKENI. The germline V and J ends were trimmed by 0 bases and 2 bases, with 7 bases remaining between them.

This clonotype was counted between two and nine times. V usage is TRBV12-3 or TRBV12-4 and J usage is TRBJ1-6, with 7 bases fitting TRBD1. The junction had 5 bases not matched to a gene; V was cut back by 3 bases and J by 3 bases. This CDR3 has 16 residues. The CDR3 protein is CASSLIGGGYNSPLHF. The CDR3, as DNA: TGTGCCAGCAGTTTGATAGGGGGCGGCTATAATTCACCCCTCCACTTT.